This TCR beta chain was documented in a study of T cells in narcolepsy. A word on this clone: Its specificity is not known.

Findings of the study overall: Some memory CD4+ repertoires had no autoreactive clone sequences.

Germline V gene sequence: CDR1 MNHEY, CDR2 SVGAGI. The CDR3 runs 13 residues. The V and J ends lost 5 bases and 3 bases respectively, with 10 bases between them. Libraries were prepared by immunoSEQ multiplex PCR; TCRdb keeps only in-frame clonotypes and omits some of them. Found here are 30,000 to 40,000 clones, around 83% of them singletons; the top ten hold around 2.3%. The sequence was obtained from a human donor with narcolepsy. The chain uses TRBV6-5 and TRBJ2-5; unclear D gene. Sequences were obtained from CD45RA- memory CD4+ T cells from PBMCs. CDR3 residues: CASSEANEETQYF. DNA for the CDR3: TGTGCCAGCAGTGAAGCGAACGAAGAGACCCAGTACTTC.